Included here is one TCR beta chain sequence, with context. Its antigen has not been determined. No much larger clone is present one base from it, and per-base qualities are unavailable. TCRbeta CDR3 regions were amplified from genomic DNA by means of the immunoSEQ Assay, a bias-controlled multiplex PCR. The authors' analysis ran thus. Nucleated cell counts per sample were estimated from amplification of reference gene primers within the assay. Sequence reads were collapsed and filtered to measure the absolute abundance of every unique TCRbeta CDR3 rearrangement. For each sample, productive Simpson clonality was calculated by taking the square root of Simpson's diversity index across productive rearrangements. TCRdb provides this immuneACCESS table in a form limited to in-frame rearrangements. Some clones are lacking; in checked studies, under half of them reflect an unresolved V gene, and why the rest are absent is not known. V, J and clone size are those of that table, while D and trimming were read from the DNA. The sample table shows 180,000 or so clones, and over 80% are seen once. Approximately 13% of the sample goes to the ten largest clones.

Including cysteine and phenylalanine, the CDR3 has 12 amino acids. Kept here is only the CDR3 DNA, which spans 36 bases and is read in frame from base 1. Trimming at the junction amounts to 5 bases on V and 13 bases on J, and the germline ends lie 12 bases apart. CDR1 and CDR2, looked up from the germline V gene, are KGHSH and LQKENI. The sample is drawn from a study of blood T cell repertoires in COVID-19 (dated by TCRdb to about 2020). At the level of the whole study: Collaborator samples came from the United States, Italy and Spain and covered acute and convalescent phases of COVID-19. The prospective study material was composed of cDNA or gDNA derived from T cells, B-cell-depleted T cells, or PBMCs. Subjects who had been exposed to COVID-19, were actively infected with it, or had recovered from it provided the deeply sampled blood TCRbeta repertoires that made up the dataset. A freely available public database, intended as a resource for researchers studying the immune response to SARS-CoV-2, is where the repertoires were released. Samples came from the ongoing ImmuneRACE study (first 160 participants) plus 1,254 subjects from 6 global collaborators. A de-identified subject ID, COVID-19 status, age in years and sex were almost always included in the sample metadata. HLA class I and class II types, where available, came from metadata supplied by the sample provider rather than from assay-based typing. Here is what the overall study found, with its caveats: Clinical and demographic metadata were provided uncurated, with the amount varying by source and participant.

Participants in the prospective study were enrolled through a virtual design, were aged 18 to 89 years, and lived in approximately 25 United States geographic areas. In the prospective study, cohorts were assigned on the basis of participant-reported clinical history obtained from a screening survey and a study questionnaire. Recovered participants in ImmuneRACE Cohort 3 were defined by two consecutive negative NP/OP PCR tests, clearance by a healthcare professional, or resolution of symptoms. Mobile phlebotomists in the prospective study collected whole blood, serum and a nasopharyngeal or oropharyngeal swab from every participant. Participants in the prospective study had the option to provide additional blood draws and questionnaires over a roughly two-month period. Before DNA extraction, prospective study blood samples were shipped either frozen or at room temperature.

Sample: PBMCs or T cells enriched from blood (not recorded which). The source is an older woman who had recovered from COVID-19. The sequence links TRBV18 to TRBJ2-6; possibly the D gene is TRBD2, per 5 matching bases. The nucleotide sequence reads as follows: TGTGCCAGCTCATTTGACCCGGGGGTCCTGACTTTC. This translates into CASSFDPGVLTF.